This TCR beta chain was identified during a study of blood T cell repertoires in COVID-19. The repertoire was sequenced with immunoSEQ multiplex PCR; TCRdb's copy has only in-frame clones and lacks some. The sample lists a few hundred thousand clones, more than 75% occurring once. This clone has just a few counts. The sequence was obtained from a woman in her forties or fifties who had been exposed to COVID-19. Sequenced sample: PBMCs or T cells enriched from blood (not recorded which).

This CDR3 reads CASSFGGALGELFF. The CDR3 nucleotides are TGTGCCAGCAGTTTCGGGGGGGCCCTTGGGGAGCTGTTTTTT. The chain links TRBV28 to TRBJ2-2, with 8 bases that match TRBD2. Unmatched junction bases numbered 5, after V lost 3 bases and J lost 8 bases. This CDR3 comprises 14 residues. Germline V lookup: CDR1 MDHEN, CDR2 SYDVKM.